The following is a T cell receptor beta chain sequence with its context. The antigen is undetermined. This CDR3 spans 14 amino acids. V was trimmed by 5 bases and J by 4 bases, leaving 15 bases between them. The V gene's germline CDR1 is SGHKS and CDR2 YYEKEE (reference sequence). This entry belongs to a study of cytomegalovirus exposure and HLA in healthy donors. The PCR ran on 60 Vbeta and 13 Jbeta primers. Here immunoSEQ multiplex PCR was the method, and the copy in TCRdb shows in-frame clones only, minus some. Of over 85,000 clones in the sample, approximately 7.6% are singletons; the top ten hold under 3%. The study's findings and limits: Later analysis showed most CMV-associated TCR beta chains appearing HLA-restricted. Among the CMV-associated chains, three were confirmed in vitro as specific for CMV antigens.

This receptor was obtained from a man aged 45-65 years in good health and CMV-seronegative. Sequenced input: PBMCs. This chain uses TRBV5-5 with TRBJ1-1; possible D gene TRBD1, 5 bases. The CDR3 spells CASRGDGGFTEAFF. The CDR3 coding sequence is TGTGCCAGCAGGGGGGACGGGGGTTTCACTGAAGCTTTCTTT. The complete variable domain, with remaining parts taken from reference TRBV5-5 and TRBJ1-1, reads DAGVTQSPTHLIKTRGQQVTLRCSPISGHKSVSWYQQVLGQGPQFIFQYYEKEERGRGNFPDRFSARQFPNYSSELNVNALLLGDSALYLCASRGDGGFTEAFFGQGTRLTVV.